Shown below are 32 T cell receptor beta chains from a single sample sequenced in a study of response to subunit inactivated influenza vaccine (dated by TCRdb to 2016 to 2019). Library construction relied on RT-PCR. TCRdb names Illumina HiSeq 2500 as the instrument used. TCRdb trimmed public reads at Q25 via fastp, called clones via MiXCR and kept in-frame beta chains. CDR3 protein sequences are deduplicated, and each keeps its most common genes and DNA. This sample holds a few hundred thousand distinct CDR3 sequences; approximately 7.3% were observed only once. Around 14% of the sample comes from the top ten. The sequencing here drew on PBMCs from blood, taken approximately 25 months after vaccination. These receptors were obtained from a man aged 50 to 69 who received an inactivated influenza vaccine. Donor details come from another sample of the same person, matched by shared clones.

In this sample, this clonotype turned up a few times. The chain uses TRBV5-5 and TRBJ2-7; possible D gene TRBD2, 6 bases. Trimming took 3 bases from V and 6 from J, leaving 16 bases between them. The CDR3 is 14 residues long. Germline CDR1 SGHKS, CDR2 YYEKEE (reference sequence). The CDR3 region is CASSSGTLASEQYF. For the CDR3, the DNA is TGTGCCAGCAGCTCCGGGACTCTCGCTTCCGAGCAGTACTTC.

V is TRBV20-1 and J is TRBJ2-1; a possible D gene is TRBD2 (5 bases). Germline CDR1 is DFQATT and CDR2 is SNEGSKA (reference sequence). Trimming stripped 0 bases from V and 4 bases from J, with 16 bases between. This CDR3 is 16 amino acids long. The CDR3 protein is CSARDLASANYNEQFF. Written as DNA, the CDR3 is TGCAGTGCTAGAGATCTAGCCTCGGCCAATTACAATGAGCAGTTCTTC.

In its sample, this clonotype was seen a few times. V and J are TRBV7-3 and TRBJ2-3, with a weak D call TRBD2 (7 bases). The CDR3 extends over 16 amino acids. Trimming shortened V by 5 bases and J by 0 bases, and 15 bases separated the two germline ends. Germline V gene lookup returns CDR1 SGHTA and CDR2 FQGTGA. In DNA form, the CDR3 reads TGTGCCAGCAGCGAACGGGCGGGGGCCAGCACAGATACGCAGTATTTT. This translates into CASSERAGASTDTQYF.

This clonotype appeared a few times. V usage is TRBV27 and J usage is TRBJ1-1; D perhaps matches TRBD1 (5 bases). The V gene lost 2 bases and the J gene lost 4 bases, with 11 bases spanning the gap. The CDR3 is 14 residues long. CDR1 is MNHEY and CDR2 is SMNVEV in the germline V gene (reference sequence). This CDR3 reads CASSLKRGATEAFF. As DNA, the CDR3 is TGTGCCAGCAGTTTAAAAAGGGGCGCCACTGAAGCTTTCTTT.

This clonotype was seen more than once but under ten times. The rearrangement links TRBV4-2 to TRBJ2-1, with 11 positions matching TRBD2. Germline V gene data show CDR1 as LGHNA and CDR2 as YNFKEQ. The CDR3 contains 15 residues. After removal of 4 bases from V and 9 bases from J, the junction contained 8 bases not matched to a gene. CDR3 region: CASSRGLADWGEQFF. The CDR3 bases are TGTGCCAGCAGCCGGGGACTAGCGGACTGGGGTGAGCAGTTCTTC.

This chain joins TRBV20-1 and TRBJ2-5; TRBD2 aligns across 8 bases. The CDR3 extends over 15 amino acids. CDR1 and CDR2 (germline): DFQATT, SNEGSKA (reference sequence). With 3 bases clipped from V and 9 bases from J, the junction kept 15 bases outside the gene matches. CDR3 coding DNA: TGCAGTGCTAGTAAAATAGGGCTAGCGGGCTTGGCCCAGTACTTC. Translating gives CSASKIGLAGLAQYF.

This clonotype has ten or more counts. In DNA form, the CDR3 reads TGTGCCAGCAGCCCAACTGCGGCCTCCTACGAGCAGTACTTC. This gives the protein CASSPTAASYEQYF. This chain links TRBV9 with TRBJ2-7; no clear D gene. Germline lookup yields CDR1 SGDLS and CDR2 YYNGEE. This CDR3 comprises 14 residues. The germline V and J ends were trimmed by 4 bases and 0 bases, with 11 bases remaining between them.

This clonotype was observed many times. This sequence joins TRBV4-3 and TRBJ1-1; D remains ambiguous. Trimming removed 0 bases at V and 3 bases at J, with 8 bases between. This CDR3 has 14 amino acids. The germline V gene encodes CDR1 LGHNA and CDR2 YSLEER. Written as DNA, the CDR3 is TGCGCCAGCAGCCAAGATTTCCCCTACACTGAAGCTTTCTTT. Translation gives CASSQDFPYTEAFF.

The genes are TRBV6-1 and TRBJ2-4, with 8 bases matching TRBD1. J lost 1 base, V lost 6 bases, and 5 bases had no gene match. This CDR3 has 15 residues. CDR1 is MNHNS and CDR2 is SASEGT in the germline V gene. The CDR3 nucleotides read TGTGCCAGCAGGACGACAGGGGTGGCCAAAAACATTCAGTACTTC. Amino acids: CASRTTGVAKNIQYF.

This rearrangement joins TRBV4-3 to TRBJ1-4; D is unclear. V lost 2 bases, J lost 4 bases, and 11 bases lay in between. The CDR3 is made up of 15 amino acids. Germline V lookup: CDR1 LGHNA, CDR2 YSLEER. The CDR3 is CASSQFTAYNEKLFF. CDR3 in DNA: TGCGCCAGCAGCCAATTCACAGCCTATAATGAAAAACTGTTTTTT.

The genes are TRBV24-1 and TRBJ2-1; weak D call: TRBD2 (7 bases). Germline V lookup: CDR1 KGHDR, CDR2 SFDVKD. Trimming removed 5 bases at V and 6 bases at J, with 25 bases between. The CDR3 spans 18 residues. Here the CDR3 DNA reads TGTGCCACCAGTGCCGGGGTCCTAAAGGGGGGGACCTTCAATGAGCAGTTCTTC. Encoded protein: CATSAGVLKGGTFNEQFF.

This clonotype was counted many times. The DNA of the CDR3 is TGTGCCAGCAGTTTCCAGGGCGCATATGGCTACACCTTC. Translated: CASSFQGAYGYTF. This chain uses TRBV12-3 or TRBV12-4 with TRBJ1-2, with D possibly TRBD1 on 5 matching bases. V lost 3 bases, J lost 5 bases, and 10 bases lay in between. The CDR3 covers 13 residues.

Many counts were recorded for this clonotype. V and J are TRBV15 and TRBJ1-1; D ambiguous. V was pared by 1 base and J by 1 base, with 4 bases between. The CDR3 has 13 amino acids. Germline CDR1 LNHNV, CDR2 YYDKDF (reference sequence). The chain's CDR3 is CATSRGQNTEAFF. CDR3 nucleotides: TGTGCCACCAGCAGAGGACAGAACACTGAAGCTTTCTTT.

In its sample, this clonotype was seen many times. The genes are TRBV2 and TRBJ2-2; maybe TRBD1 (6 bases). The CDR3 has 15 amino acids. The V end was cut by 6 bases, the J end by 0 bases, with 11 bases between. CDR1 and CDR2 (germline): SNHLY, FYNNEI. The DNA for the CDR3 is TGTGCCAGCAGCAGGGACACCCCGAACACCGGGGAGCTGTTTTTT. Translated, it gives CASSRDTPNTGELFF.

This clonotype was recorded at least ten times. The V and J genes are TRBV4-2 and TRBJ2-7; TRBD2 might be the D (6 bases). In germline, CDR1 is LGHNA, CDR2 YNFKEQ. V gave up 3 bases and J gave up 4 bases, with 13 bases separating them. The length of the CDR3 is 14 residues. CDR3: CASSQMSGVYEQYF. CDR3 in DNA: TGTGCCAGCAGCCAGATGTCGGGGGTGTACGAGCAGTACTTC.

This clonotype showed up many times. CDR3 protein: CSATPDTGTEAFF. DNA of the CDR3: TGCAGTGCTACGCCGGACACGGGCACTGAAGCTTTCTTT. The chain combines TRBV20-1 with TRBJ1-1; tentatively, D is TRBD1 (5 bases). Per germline, CDR1 DFQATT and CDR2 SNEGSKA (reference sequence). The V gene lost 4 bases and the J gene lost 4 bases, with 13 bases spanning the gap. This CDR3 has 13 residues.

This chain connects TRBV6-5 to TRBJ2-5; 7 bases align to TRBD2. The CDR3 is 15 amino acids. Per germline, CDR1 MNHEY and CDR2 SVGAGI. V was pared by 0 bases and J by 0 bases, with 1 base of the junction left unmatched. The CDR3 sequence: CASSYSRGNQETQYF. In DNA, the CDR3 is TGTGCCAGCAGTTACTCGCGGGGGAACCAAGAGACCCAGTACTTC.

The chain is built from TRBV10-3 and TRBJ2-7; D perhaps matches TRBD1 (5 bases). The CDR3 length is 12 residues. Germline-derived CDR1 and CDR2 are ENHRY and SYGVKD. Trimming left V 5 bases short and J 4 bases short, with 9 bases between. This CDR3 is CAISTGQYEQYF. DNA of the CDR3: TGTGCCATCAGTACCGGACAATACGAGCAGTACTTC.

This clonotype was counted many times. CDR3 protein: CSVETAYEQYF. The CDR3 nucleotides read TGCAGCGTTGAAACAGCCTACGAGCAGTACTTC. V gene TRBV29-1 combines with J gene TRBJ2-7; D gene uncertain. Looked up from germline, CDR1 is SQVTM and CDR2 is ANQGSEA. V was clipped by 2 bases and J by 2 bases, with 4 bases between them. The CDR3 runs to 11 residues.

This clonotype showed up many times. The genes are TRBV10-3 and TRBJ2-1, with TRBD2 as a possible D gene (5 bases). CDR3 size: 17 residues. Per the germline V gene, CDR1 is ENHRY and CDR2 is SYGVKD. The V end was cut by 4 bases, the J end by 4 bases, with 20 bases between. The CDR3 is CAISATWSGREYNEQFF. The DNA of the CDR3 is TGTGCCATCAGTGCGACCTGGAGCGGACGGGAATACAATGAGCAGTTCTTC.

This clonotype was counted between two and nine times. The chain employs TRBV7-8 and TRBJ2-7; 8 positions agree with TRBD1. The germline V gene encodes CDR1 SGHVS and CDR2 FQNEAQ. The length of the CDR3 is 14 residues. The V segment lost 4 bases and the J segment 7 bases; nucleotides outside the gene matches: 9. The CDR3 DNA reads TGTGCCAGCAGCTCCTGGACAGGGTTAGGGGAGCAGTACTTC. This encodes CASSSWTGLGEQYF. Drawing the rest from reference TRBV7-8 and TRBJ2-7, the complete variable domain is GAGVSQSPRYKVAKRGQDVALRCDPISGHVSLFWYQQALGQGPEFLTYFQNEAQLDKSGLPSDRFFAERPEGSVSTLKIQRTQQEDSAVYLCASSSWTGLGEQYFGPGTRLTVT.

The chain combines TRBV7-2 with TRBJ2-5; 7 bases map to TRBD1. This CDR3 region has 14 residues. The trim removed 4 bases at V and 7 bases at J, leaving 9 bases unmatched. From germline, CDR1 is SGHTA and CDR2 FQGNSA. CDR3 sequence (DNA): TGTGCCAGCAGCTATTTGGGGGACAGTGGGACCCAGTACTTC. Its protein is CASSYLGDSGTQYF.

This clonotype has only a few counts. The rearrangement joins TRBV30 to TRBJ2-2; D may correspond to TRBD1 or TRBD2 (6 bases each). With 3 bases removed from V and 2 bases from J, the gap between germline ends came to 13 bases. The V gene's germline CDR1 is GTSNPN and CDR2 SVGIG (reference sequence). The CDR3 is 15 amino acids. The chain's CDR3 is CAWSRGQTNTGELFF. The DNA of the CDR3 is TGTGCCTGGAGCCGGGGGCAGACCAACACCGGGGAGCTGTTTTTT.

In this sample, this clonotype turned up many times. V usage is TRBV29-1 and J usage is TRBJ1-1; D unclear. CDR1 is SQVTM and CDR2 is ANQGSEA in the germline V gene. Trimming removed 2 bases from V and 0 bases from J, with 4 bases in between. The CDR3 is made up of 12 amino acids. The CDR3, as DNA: TGCAGCGTTGAAACGTTGAACACTGAAGCTTTCTTT. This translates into CSVETLNTEAFF.

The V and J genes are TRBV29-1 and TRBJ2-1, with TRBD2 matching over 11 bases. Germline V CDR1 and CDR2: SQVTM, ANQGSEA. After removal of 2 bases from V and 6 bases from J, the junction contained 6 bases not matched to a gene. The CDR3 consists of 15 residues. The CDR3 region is CSVERYSGRANEQFF. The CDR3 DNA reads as TGCAGCGTTGAACGGTATAGCGGGAGGGCCAATGAGCAGTTCTTC.

The CDR3 reads CASSVGWDNFYEQYF. The CDR3, as DNA: TGTGCCAGCAGCGTAGGGTGGGACAACTTCTACGAGCAGTACTTC. The genes are TRBV9 and TRBJ2-7; D possibly corresponds to TRBD1 (6 bases). V was trimmed by 0 bases and J by 3 bases, leaving 13 bases between them. The CDR3 consists of 15 residues. Germline assignment: CDR1 SGDLS and CDR2 YYNGEE.

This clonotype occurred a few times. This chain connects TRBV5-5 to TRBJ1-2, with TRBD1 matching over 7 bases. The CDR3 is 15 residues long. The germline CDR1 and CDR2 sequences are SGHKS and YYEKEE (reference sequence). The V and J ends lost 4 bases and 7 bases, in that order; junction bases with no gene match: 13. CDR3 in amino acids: CASSNSGQALSGYTF. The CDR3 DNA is TGTGCCAGCAGCAACTCAGGACAGGCTCTAAGTGGCTACACCTTC.

The CDR3 DNA reads as TGTGCCAGCAGTTTAGGCAGGGACTGGGGCGGGGGAAAACTGTTTTTT. This codes for CASSLGRDWGGGKLFF. The chain joins TRBV27 to TRBJ1-4, with D possibly matching TRBD1 (5 bases). The CDR3 extends over 16 amino acids. Germline assignment: CDR1 MNHEY and CDR2 SMNVEV (reference sequence). Trimming cost V 2 bases and J 10 bases, with 20 bases left between them.

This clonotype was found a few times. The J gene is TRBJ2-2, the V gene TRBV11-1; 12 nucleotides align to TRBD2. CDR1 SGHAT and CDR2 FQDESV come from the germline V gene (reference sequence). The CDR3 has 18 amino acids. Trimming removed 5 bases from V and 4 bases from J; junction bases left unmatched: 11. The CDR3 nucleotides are TGTGCCAGCAGCAACCGATTGACTAGCGGGAGATTCACCGGGGAGCTGTTTTTT. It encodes CASSNRLTSGRFTGELFF.

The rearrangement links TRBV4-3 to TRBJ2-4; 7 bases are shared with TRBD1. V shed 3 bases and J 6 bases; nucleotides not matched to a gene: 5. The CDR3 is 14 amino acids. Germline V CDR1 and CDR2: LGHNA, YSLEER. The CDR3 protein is CASSQRQGLNIQYF. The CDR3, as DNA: TGCGCCAGCAGCCAGAGACAGGGATTAAACATTCAGTACTTC.

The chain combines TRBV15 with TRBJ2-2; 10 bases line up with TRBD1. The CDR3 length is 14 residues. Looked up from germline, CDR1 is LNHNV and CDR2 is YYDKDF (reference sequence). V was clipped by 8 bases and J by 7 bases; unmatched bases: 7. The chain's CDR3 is CATGGQGVIGELFF. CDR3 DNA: TGTGCCACCGGAGGACAGGGGGTTATCGGGGAGCTGTTTTTT.

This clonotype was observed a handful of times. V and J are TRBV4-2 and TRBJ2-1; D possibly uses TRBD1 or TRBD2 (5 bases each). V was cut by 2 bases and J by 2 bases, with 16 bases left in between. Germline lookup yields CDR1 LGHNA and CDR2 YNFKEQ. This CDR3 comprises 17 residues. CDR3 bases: TGTGCCAGCAGCCAAACCGGGGCTAGCATGCCCTACAATGAGCAGTTCTTC. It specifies CASSQTGASMPYNEQFF.